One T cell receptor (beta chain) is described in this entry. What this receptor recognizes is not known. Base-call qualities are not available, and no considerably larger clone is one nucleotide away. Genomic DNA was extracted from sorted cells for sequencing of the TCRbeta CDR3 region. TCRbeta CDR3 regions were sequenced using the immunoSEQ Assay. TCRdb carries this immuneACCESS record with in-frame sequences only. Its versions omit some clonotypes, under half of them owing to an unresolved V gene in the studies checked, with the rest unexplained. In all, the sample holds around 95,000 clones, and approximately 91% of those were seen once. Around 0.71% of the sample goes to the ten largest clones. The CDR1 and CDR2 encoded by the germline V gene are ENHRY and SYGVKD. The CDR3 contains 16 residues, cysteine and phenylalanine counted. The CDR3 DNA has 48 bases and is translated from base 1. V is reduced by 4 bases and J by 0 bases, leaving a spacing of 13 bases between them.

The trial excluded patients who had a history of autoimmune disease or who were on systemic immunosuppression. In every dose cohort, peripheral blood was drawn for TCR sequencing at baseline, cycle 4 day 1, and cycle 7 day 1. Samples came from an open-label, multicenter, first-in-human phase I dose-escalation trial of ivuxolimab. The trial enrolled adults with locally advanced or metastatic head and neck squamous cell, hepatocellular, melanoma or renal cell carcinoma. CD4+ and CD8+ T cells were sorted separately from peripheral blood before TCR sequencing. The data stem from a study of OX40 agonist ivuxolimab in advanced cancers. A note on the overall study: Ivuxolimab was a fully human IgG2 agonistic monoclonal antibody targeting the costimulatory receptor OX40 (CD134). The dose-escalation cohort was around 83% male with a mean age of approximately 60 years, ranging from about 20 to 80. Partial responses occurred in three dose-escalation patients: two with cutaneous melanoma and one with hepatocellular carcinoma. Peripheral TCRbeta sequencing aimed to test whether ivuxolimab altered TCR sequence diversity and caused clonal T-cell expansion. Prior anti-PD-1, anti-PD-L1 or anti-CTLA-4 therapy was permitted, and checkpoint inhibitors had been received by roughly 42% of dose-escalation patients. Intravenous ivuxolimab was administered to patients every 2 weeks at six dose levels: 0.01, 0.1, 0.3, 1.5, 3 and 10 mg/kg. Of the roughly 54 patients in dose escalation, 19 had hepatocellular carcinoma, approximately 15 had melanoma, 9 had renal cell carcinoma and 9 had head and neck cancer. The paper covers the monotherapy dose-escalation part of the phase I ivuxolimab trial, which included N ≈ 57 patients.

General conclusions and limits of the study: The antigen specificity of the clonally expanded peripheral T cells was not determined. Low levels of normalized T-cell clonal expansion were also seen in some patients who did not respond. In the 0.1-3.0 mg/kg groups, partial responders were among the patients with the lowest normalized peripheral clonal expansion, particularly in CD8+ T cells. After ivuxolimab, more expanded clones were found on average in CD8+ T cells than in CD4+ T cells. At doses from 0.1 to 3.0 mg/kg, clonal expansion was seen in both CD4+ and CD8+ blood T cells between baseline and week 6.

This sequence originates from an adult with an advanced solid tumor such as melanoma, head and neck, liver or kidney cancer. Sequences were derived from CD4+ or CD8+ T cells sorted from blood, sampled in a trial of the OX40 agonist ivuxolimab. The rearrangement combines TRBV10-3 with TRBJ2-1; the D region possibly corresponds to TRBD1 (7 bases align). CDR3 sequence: CAISGGGTVSYNEQFF. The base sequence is TGTGCCATCAGTGGGGGCGGGACAGTCTCCTACAATGAGCAGTTCTTC.